A selection of T cell receptor beta chains follows, all from one sample in a study of graft-versus-host responses after intestinal transplantation. Sequencing used immunoSEQ multiplex PCR; TCRdb keeps in-frame clones, though not all of them. The table shows about 94,000 clones, with 90% to 95% occurring only once. Antigens of these TCRs are unknown. Source: unstimulated CD8+ T cells sorted from spleen or lymph node cells, taken before intestinal transplant. The receptors shown here come from a human donor who received an intestinal transplant. Both conserved end residues are part of each CDR3. Fields, in order: D gene, V gene, clone size, J gene, CDR3 protein, CDR3 DNA. The D gene is left open where the match is weak. For some rows the clone size is stated as once, few or many, or as a class when expanded; others skip it.

>TRBD2|TRBV7-9|-|TRBJ2-3
CASSPWDYTDTQYF
TGTGCCAGCAGCCCTTGGGACTACACAGATACGCAGTATTTT
>-|TRBV7-9|-|TRBJ2-2
CASSKWGRRDTGELFF
TGTGCCAGCTCAAAGTGGGGACGGAGGGACACCGGGGAGCTGTTTTTT
>-|TRBV5-1|-|TRBJ1-1
CASSASMNRANTEAFF
TGCGCCAGCAGCGCTTCGATGAACAGGGCGAACACTGAAGCTTTCTTT
>TRBD2|TRBV13|-|TRBJ2-5
CASSSGLETSGAKETQYF
TGTGCCAGCAGCTCCGGCCTGGAGACTAGCGGGGCAAAAGAGACCCAGTACTTC
>TRBD2|TRBV4-1|-|TRBJ2-7
CASSHGGVYEQYF
TGCGCCAGCAGCCACGGGGGGGTCTACGAGCAGTACTTC
>-|TRBV2|once|TRBJ2-5
CASRETGKETQYF
TGTGCCAGCAGGGAAACAGGGAAGGAGACCCAGTACTTC
>TRBD1|TRBV30|-|TRBJ1-1
CAWSVGTATEAFF
TGTGCCTGGAGTGTAGGGACAGCCACTGAAGCTTTCTTT
>TRBD1|TRBV5-6|-|TRBJ1-2
CASSLGQGGYGYTF
TGTGCCAGCAGCTTAGGACAGGGAGGTTATGGCTACACCTTC
>TRBD1|TRBV5-6|once|TRBJ2-3
CASRSGQGRTDTQYF
TGTGCCAGCCGCTCGGGACAGGGTAGGACAGATACGCAGTATTTT
>TRBD1|TRBV19|few|TRBJ2-7
CASSGTGGYEQYF
TGTGCCAGTAGTGGGACAGGGGGCTACGAGCAGTACTTC
>-|TRBV5-5|-|TRBJ2-3
CASSLDPGQADTQYF
TGTGCCAGCAGCTTGGATCCAGGGCAGGCGGATACGCAGTATTTT
>-|TRBV21-1|once|TRBJ2-7
CASSKGFEERGGRKGSYEQYF
TGTGCCAGCAGCAAAGGGTTTGAGGAGCGGGGGGGCCGTAAAGGGTCCTACGAGCAGTACTTC
>TRBD1|TRBV28|-|TRBJ2-3
CASSIRTGSTDTQYF
TGTGCCAGCAGTATTCGGACAGGCAGCACAGATACGCAGTATTTT
>-|TRBV15|-|TRBJ1-1
CATGTPNTEAFF
TGTGCCACCGGGACACCAAACACTGAAGCTTTCTTT
>-|TRBV2|-|TRBJ1-5
CASSDPGIQPQHF
TGTGCCAGCAGTGACCCGGGGATTCAGCCCCAGCATTTT
>TRBD2|TRBV27|-|TRBJ2-7
CASSLLAGGPHEQYF
TGTGCCAGCAGTTTATTGGCGGGAGGCCCCCACGAGCAGTACTTC
>TRBD1|TRBV15|-|TRBJ2-1
CATSRDFGTGGESDHNEQFF
TGTGCCACCAGCAGAGATTTTGGGACAGGGGGCGAGAGTGACCACAATGAGCAGTTCTTC
>TRBD1|TRBV27|-|TRBJ2-1
CASSWTGGQFF
TGTGCCAGCAGTTGGACAGGGGGGCAGTTCTTC
>-|TRBV6-5|-|TRBJ1-5
CASSFSEGSQPQHF
TGTGCCAGCAGCTTCAGCGAAGGCAGTCAGCCCCAGCATTTT
>-|TRBV30|few|TRBJ2-3
CAWSRGGGTDTQYF
TGTGCCTGGAGTAGAGGGGGGGGAACAGATACGCAGTATTTT
>TRBD1|TRBV5-1|-|TRBJ2-1
CASRPTGGGYNEQFF
TGCGCCAGCAGGCCGACAGGGGGCGGTTACAATGAGCAGTTCTTC
>-|TRBV19|-|TRBJ1-5
CASGYQGNQPQHF
TGTGCCAGTGGATACCAGGGAAATCAGCCCCAGCATTTT
>-|TRBV4-1|few|TRBJ1-5
CASSQVGGNQPQHF
TGCGCCAGCAGCCAAGTAGGAGGCAATCAGCCCCAGCATTTT
>-|TRBV19|-|TRBJ2-2
CASSIGGQPDTGELFF
TGTGCCAGTAGTATAGGCGGACAGCCCGACACCGGGGAGCTGTTTTTT
>-|TRBV19|-|TRBJ2-1
CASSIGQGGNEQFF
TGTGCCAGTAGTATCGGCCAGGGGGGCAATGAGCAGTTCTTC
>TRBD1|TRBV29-1|-|TRBJ2-5
CSVGPRTGQETQYF
TGCAGCGTTGGACCGAGGACAGGACAAGAGACCCAGTACTTC
>TRBD1|TRBV7-6|-|TRBJ1-2
CASSLAPGGNYGYTF
TGTGCCAGCAGCTTAGCGCCAGGGGGGAACTATGGCTACACCTTC
>-|TRBV11-2|-|TRBJ1-2
CASSLDLQSDGYTF
TGTGCCAGCAGCTTAGATCTTCAGTCTGATGGCTACACCTTC
>TRBD1|TRBV19|-|TRBJ2-7
CASSIGTGAHYEQYF
TGTGCCAGTAGTATAGGTACAGGGGCCCACTACGAGCAGTACTTC
>-|TRBV6-5|-|TRBJ2-3
CASSFRDSGRDTQYF
TGTGCCAGCAGTTTCCGGGACAGTGGGAGGGATACGCAGTATTTT
>-|TRBV29-1|-|TRBJ2-4
CSVEKWELAKNIQYF
TGCAGCGTTGAAAAGTGGGAGTTAGCCAAAAACATTCAGTACTTC
>TRBD1|TRBV29-1|-|TRBJ2-7
CSGGDRGYEQYF
TGCAGCGGGGGGGACAGGGGTTACGAGCAGTACTTC
>TRBD2|TRBV5-1|-|TRBJ2-1
CASSLRREIYNEQFF
TGCGCCAGCAGCTTGCGGCGGGAGATTTACAATGAGCAGTTCTTC
>TRBD2|TRBV19|-|TRBJ2-7
CASSVGVSGRNYEQYF
TGTGCCAGTAGTGTTGGGGTCAGCGGGAGAAACTACGAGCAGTACTTC
>-|TRBV7-6|-|TRBJ1-2
CASSPRGANYGYTF
TGTGCCAGCAGCCCCCGTGGGGCCAACTATGGCTACACCTTC
>-|TRBV28|-|TRBJ1-4
CASSWRGIEKLFF
TGTGCCAGCAGTTGGCGGGGGATTGAAAAACTGTTTTTT